The sequence of this T cell receptor (beta chain) was determined in a study of T cell responses to AZD1222 COVID-19 vaccine. With V trimmed by 7 bases and J by 5 bases, 4 bases remained unmatched. Germline CDR1 MDHEN, CDR2 SYDVKM. CDR3 length equals 12 residues. General study results and limits: Clonal diversity was possibly underestimated, and the donors were mostly white British, with more females. Unmutated regions of variants are reportedly targeted by nearly half of spike-specific TCRs.

In the case of this clone: Its antigen is unknown.

Sequenced by immunoSEQ multiplex PCR; TCRdb stores in-frame clones only, minus some. The table records 140,000 to 150,000 clones, 70% to 90% of them present only once. The rearrangement links TRBV28 to TRBJ1-1; 7 bases agree with TRBD1. The clonotype originates from an adult in good health. The sample here was peripheral blood, taken on day 0 of AZD1222 vaccination. CDR3 bases: TGTGCCAGCAAGACAGGGCCTACTGAAGCTTTCTTT. It codes for CASKTGPTEAFF.